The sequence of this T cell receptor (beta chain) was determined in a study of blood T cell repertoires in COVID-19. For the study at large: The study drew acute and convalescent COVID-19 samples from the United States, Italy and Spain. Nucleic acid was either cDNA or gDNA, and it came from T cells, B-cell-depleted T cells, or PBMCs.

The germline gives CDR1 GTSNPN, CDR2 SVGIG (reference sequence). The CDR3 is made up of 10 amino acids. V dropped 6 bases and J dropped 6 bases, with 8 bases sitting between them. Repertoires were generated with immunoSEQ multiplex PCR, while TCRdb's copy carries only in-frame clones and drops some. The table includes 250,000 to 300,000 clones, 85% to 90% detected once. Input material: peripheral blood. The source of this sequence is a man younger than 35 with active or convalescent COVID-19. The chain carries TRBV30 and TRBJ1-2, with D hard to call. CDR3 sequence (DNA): TGTGCCTGTAAAAGCAATGGCTACACCTTC. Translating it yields CACKSNGYTF.